The next 5 T cell receptor beta chains were all read from a single sample in a study of Ad26.COV2.S vaccination and SARS-CoV-2 variants. As for treatment: 15 to 20 received Ad26.COV2.S at low or high dose, single or two shots; about 5 received placebo; per-sample allocation not given. Sample collection was performed on day 63 after the first vaccine or placebo injection. TCRdb keeps only in-frame clones here, not all; method: immunoSEQ multiplex PCR. This table holds around 450,000 clones, approximately 92% found once. Material: peripheral blood, obtained in a trial of Ad26.COV2.S vaccine versus placebo. The receptors were gathered from a person between 18 and 65 years old who received the Ad26.COV2.S COVID-19 vaccine or a placebo.

This chain joins TRBV7-3 and TRBJ1-1, with 9 nucleotides matching TRBD1. This CDR3 is built from 13 residues. Germline trimming cut 5 bases from V and 8 bases from J; bases unmatched to any gene: 6. Looked up from germline, CDR1 is SGHTA and CDR2 is FQGTGA. CDR3 region: CASSPLGTGEAFF. The DNA of the CDR3 is TGTGCCAGCAGCCCACTGGGGACAGGGGAAGCTTTCTTT. Variable domain in full (rest from reference TRBV7-3 and TRBJ1-1): GAGVSQTPSNKVTEKGKYVELRCDPISGHTALYWYRQSLGQGPEFLIYFQGTGAADDSGLPNDRFFAVRPEGSVSTLKIQRTERGDSAVYLCASSPLGTGEAFFGQGTRLTVV.

The chain couples TRBV18 to TRBJ1-6; no firm D call. This CDR3 has 13 residues. V was clipped by 6 bases and J by 11 bases, with 14 bases between them. Germline lookup yields CDR1 KGHSH and CDR2 LQKENI. The CDR3 DNA sequence: TGTGCCAGCTCGTCGGAGGTAGGGACACCCCTCCACTTT. Protein sequence: CASSSEVGTPLHF. Full variable domain (rest looked up from reference TRBV18 and TRBJ1-6): NAGVMQNPRHLVRRRGQEARLRCSPMKGHSHVYWYRQLPEEGLKFMVYLQKENIIDESGMPKERFSAEFPKEGPSILRIQQVVRGDSAAYFCASSSEVGTPLHFGNGTRLTVT.

This chain connects TRBV30 to TRBJ1-1; TRBD1 might be the D (5 bases). The V gene's germline CDR1 is GTSNPN and CDR2 SVGIG (reference sequence). The CDR3 covers 12 residues. CDR3: CARGPAGAEAFF. DNA for the CDR3: TGTGCTAGGGGCCCGGCGGGCGCTGAAGCTTTCTTT.

This chain connects TRBV2 to TRBJ2-5; D gene unclear. V gave up 7 bases and J gave up 4 bases, with 13 bases separating them. Germline-derived CDR1 and CDR2 are SNHLY and FYNNEI. CDR3 length: 13 residues. The CDR3 sequence is CASTSTPPETQYF. As DNA, the CDR3 is TGTGCCAGCACCTCCACCCCCCCAGAGACCCAGTACTTC.

This sequence joins TRBV19 and TRBJ1-4; unclear D gene. Germline V CDR1 and CDR2: LNHDA, SQIVND (reference sequence). This CDR3 has 14 amino acids. Trimming removed 3 bases at V and 5 bases at J, with 10 bases between. The CDR3, as DNA: TGTGCCAGTAGTATTCGGCCCGGGAATGAAAAACTGTTTTTT. It is translated as CASSIRPGNEKLFF.